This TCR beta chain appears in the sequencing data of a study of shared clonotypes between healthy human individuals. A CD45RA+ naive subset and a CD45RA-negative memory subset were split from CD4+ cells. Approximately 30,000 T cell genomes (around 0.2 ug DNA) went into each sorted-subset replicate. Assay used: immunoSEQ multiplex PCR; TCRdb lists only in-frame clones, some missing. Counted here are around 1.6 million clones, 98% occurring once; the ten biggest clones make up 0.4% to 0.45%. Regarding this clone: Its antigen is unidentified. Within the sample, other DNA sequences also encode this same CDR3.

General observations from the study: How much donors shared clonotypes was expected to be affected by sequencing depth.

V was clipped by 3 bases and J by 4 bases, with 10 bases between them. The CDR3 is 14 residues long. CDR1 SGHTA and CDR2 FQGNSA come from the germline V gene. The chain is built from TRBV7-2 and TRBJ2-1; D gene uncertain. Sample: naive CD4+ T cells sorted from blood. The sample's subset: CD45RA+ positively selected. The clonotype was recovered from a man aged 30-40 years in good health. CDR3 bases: TGTGCCAGCAGCTTCGGAATCTCTTACAATGAGCAGTTCTTC. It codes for CASSFGISYNEQFF. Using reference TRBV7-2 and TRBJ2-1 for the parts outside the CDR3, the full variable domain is GAGVSQSPSNKVTEKGKDVELRCDPISGHTALYWYRQSLGQGLEFLIYFQGNSAPDKSGLPSDRFSAERTGGSVSTLTIQRTQQEDSAVYLCASSFGISYNEQFFGPGTRLTVL.